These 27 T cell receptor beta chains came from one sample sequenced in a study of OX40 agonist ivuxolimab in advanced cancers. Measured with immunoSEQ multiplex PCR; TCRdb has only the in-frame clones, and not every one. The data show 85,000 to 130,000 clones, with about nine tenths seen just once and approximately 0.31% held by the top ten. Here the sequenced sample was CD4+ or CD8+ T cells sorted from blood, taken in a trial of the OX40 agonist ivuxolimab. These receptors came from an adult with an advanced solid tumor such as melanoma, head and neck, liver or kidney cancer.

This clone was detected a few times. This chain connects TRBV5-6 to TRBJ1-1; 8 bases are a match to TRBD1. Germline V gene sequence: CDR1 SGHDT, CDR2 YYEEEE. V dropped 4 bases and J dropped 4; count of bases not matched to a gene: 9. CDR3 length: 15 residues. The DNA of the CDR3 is TGTGCCAGCAGCGGACGGGACAGGTATCGCACTGAAGCTTTCTTT. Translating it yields CASSGRDRYRTEAFF.

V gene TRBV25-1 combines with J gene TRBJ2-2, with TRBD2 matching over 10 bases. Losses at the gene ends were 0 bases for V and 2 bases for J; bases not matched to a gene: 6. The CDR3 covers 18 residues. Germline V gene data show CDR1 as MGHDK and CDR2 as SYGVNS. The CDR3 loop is CASSEYSGRAFNTGELFF. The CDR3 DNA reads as TGTGCCAGCAGTGAATACAGCGGGAGGGCCTTTAACACCGGGGAGCTGTTTTTT.

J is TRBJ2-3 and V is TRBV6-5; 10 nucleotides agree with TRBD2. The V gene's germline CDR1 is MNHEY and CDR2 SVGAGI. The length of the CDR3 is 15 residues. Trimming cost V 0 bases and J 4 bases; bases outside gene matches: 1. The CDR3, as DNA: TGTGCCAGCAGTTACTCGAGCGGGAGGGCAGATACGCAGTATTTT. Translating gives CASSYSSGRADTQYF.

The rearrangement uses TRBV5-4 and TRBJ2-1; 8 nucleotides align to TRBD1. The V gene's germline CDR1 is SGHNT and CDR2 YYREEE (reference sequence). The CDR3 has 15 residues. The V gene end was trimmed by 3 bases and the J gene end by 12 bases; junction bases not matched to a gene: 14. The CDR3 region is CASSSSQTGVKAQFF. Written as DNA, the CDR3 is TGTGCCAGCAGCTCCTCTCAGACAGGGGTTAAGGCGCAGTTCTTC.

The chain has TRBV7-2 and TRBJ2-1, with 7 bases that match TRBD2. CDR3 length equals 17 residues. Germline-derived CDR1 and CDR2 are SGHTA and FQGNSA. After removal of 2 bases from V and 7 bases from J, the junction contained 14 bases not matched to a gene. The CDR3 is CASSLPEGRAGLNEQFF. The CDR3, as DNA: TGTGCCAGCAGCTTACCGGAGGGGCGAGCGGGGTTGAATGAGCAGTTCTTC.

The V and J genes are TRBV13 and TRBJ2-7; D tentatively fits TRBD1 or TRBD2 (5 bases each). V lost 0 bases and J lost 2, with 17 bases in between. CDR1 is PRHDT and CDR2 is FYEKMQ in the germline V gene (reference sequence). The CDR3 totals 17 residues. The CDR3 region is CASSLGRAQFGAYEQYF. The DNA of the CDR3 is TGTGCCAGCAGCTTAGGCAGGGCGCAGTTCGGGGCCTACGAGCAGTACTTC.

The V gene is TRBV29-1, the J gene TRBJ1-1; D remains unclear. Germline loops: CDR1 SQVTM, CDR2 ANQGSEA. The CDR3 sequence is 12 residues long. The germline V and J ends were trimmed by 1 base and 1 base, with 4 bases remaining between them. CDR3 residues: CSVEVTNTEAFF. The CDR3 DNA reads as TGCAGCGTTGAAGTAACGAACACTGAAGCTTTCTTT.

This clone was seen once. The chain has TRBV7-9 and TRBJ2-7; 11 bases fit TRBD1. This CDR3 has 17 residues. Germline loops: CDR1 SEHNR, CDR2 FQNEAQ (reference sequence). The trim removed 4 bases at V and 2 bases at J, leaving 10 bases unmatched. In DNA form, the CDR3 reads TGTGCCAGCAGCTCGAACAAGCCGGGACAGGGGGCCTACGAGCAGTACTTC. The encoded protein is CASSSNKPGQGAYEQYF.

CDR3 sequence (DNA): TGTGCCAGCAGTTCCAGCGGAACCGGAGGGCAGTATTTT. As protein: CASSSSGTGGQYF. The chain links TRBV7-2 to TRBJ2-3, with a weak D call TRBD2 (5 bases). The V gene's germline CDR1 is SGHTA and CDR2 FQGNSA. Trimming pared 6 bases from V and 11 bases from J, leaving 18 bases between. This CDR3 spans 13 amino acids.

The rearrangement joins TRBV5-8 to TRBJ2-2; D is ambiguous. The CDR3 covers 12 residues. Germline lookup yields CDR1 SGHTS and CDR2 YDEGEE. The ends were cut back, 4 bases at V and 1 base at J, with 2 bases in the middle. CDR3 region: CASSRNTGELFF. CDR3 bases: TGTGCCAGCAGCCGGAACACCGGGGAGCTGTTTTTT.

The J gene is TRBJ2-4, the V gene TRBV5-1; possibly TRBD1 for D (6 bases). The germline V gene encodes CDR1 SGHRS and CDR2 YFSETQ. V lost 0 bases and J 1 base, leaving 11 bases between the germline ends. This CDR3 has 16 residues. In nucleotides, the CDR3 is TGCGCCAGCAGCTTGGAGGGGGTTGTGGCCAAAAACATTCAGTACTTC. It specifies CASSLEGVVAKNIQYF.

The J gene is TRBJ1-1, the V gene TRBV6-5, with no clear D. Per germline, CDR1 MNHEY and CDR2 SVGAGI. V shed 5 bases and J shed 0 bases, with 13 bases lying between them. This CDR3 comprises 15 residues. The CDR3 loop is CASSPAWVMNTEAFF. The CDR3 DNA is TGTGCCAGCAGTCCGGCATGGGTTATGAACACTGAAGCTTTCTTT.

The DNA of the CDR3 is TGTGCCACCAGCAGAGATCCGGTTGGGGGCCCGAACACTGAAGCTTTCTTT. Residues: CATSRDPVGGPNTEAFF. The chain carries TRBV15 and TRBJ1-1, with D maybe TRBD1 (6 bases). Germline values: CDR1 LNHNV, CDR2 YYDKDF (reference sequence). The V end was cut by 0 bases, the J end by 1 base, with 15 bases between. This CDR3 region has 17 residues. Full variable domain (outside the CDR3, taken from reference TRBV15 and TRBJ1-1): DAMVIQNPRYQVTQFGKPVTLSCSQTLNHNVMYWYQQKSSQAPKLLFHYYDKDFNNEADTPDNFQSRRPNTSFCFLDIRSPGLGDTAMYLCATSRDPVGGPNTEAFFGQGTRLTVV.

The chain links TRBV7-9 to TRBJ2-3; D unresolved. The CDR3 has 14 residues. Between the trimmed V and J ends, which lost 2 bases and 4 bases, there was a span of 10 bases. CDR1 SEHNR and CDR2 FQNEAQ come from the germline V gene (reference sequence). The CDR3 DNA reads TGTGCCAGCAGCTTATCTTCCTATGCAGATACGCAGTATTTT. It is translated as CASSLSSYADTQYF.

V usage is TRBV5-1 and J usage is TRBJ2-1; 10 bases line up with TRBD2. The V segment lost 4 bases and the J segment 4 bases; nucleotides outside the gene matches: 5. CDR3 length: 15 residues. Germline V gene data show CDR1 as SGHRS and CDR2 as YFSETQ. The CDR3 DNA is TGCGCCAGCAGCATGGTGACTAGCGGGTACAATGAGCAGTTCTTC. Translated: CASSMVTSGYNEQFF.

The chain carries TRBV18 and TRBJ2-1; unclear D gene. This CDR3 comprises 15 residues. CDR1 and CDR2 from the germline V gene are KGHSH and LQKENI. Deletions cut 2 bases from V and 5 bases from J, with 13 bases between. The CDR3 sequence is CASSPFVSRNNEQFF. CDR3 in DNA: TGTGCCAGCTCACCATTCGTCTCGCGGAACAATGAGCAGTTCTTC.

The CDR3: CASSDSYTEAFF. As DNA, the CDR3 is TGTGCCAGTAGTGACAGTTATACTGAAGCTTTCTTT. V usage is TRBV19 and J usage is TRBJ1-1; tentatively, D is TRBD1 (5 bases). Per the germline V gene, CDR1 is LNHDA and CDR2 is SQIVND (reference sequence). The CDR3 contains 12 residues. Between the trimmed V and J ends, which lost 5 bases and 5 bases, there was a span of 9 bases.

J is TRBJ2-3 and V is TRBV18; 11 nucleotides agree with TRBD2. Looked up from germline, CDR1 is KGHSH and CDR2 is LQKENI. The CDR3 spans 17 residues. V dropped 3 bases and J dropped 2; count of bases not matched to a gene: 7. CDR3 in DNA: TGTGCCAGCTCACCCGGACTAGCGGGTACCCTCACAGATACGCAGTATTTT. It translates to CASSPGLAGTLTDTQYF.

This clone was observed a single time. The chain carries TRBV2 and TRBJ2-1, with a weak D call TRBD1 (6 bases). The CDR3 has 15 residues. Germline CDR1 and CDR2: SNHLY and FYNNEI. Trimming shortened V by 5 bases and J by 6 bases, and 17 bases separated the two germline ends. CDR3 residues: CASSLNRVGANEQFF. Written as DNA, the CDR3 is TGTGCCAGCAGTTTGAACAGGGTCGGTGCCAATGAGCAGTTCTTC.

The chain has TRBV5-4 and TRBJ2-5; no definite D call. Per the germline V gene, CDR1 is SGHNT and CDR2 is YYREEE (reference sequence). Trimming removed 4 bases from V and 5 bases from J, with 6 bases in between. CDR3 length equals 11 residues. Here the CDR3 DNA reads TGTGCCAGCAGCCTGGCTGAGACCCAGTACTTC. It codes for CASSLAETQYF.

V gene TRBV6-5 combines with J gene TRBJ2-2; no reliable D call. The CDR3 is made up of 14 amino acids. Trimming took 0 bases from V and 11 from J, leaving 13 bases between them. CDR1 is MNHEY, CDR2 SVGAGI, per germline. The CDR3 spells CASSYSAGPSELFF. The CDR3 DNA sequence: TGTGCCAGCAGTTACTCGGCCGGGCCCTCCGAGCTGTTTTTT.

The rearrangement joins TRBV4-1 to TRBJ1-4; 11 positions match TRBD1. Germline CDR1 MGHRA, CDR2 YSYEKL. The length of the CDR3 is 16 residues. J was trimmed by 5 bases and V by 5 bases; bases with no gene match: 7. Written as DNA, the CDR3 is TGCGCCAGCAGCTCAGGACAGGGGGCGCCGAATGAAAAACTGTTTTTT. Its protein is CASSSGQGAPNEKLFF.

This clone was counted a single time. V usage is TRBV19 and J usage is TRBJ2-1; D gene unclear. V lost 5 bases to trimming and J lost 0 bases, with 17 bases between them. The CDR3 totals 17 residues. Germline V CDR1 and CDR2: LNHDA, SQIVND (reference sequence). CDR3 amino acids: CASSPQFLSGSYNEQFF. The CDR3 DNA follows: TGTGCCAGTAGTCCGCAGTTTCTCTCTGGCTCCTACAATGAGCAGTTCTTC.

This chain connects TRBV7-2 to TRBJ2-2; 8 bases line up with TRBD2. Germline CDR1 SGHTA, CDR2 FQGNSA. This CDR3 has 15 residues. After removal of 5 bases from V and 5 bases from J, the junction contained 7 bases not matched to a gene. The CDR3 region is CASSPTGLVTGELFF. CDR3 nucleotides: TGTGCCAGCAGCCCGACGGGACTAGTTACCGGGGAGCTGTTTTTT.

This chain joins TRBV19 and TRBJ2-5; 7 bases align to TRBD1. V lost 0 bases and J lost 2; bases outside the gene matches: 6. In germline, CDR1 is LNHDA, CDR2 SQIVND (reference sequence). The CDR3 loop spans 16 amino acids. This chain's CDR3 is CASSIEKTGWQETQYF. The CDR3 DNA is TGTGCCAGTAGTATAGAGAAGACAGGGTGGCAAGAGACCCAGTACTTC.

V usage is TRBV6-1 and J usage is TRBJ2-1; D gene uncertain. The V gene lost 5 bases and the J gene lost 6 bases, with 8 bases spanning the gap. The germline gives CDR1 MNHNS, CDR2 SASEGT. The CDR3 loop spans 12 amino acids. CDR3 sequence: CASSPNSNEQFF. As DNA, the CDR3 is TGTGCCAGCAGTCCCAACAGCAATGAGCAGTTCTTC.

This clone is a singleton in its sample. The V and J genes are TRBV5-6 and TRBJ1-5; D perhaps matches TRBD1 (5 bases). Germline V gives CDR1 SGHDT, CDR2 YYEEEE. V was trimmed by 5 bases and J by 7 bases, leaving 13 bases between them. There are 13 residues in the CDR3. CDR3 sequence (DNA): TGTGCCAGCAGTTTAGGAGGGACCCAGCCCCAGCATTTT. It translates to CASSLGGTQPQHF.